This T cell receptor (beta chain) was sequenced for a study of identical twins. General study points: The study reached conclusions through statistical analysis that was cross-sectional, not following the same donors.

With respect to this clonotype: No antigen is known for it.

Unique molecular identifiers were present on the cDNA, which also gained a universal primer site by template switching. One entry per CDR3 protein, called by TCRdb with MiXCR from the 5' RACE reads. The data hold around 1.7 million distinct CDR3 sequences, with about 32% observed a single time. The CDR3 is made up of 16 amino acids. Germline V gene lookup returns CDR1 SGHRS and CDR2 YFSETQ. V lost 5 bases, J lost 0 bases, and 12 bases lay in between. The sample consisted of cord blood. The chain joins TRBV5-1 to TRBJ1-6; the D gene is possibly TRBD1 (6 bases). This receptor was taken from a newborn girl in good health. This chain's CDR3 is CASRSTGSSYNSPLHF. CDR3 in DNA: TGCGCCAGCAGGTCCACAGGGAGCTCCTATAATTCACCCCTCCACTTT.